These 31 T cell receptor beta chains came from one sample sequenced in a study of type 1 regulatory T cells. These receptors have no identified antigens. TCRdb called the reads again in MiXCR, with one record for every CDR3 protein. The sample includes around 62,000 distinct CDR3 sequences, around 68% of them seen just once. Input material: cultured T cells, either the whole culture or a sorted T cell fraction (not recorded which). Subset specified: Tr1-enriched cell product generated in vitro against host alloantigens. These TCRs come from a human donor in good health.

V gene TRBV18 combines with J gene TRBJ2-2, with no clear D. V was trimmed by 3 bases and J by 7 bases, leaving 15 bases between them. This CDR3 contains 15 residues. The V gene's germline CDR1 is KGHSH and CDR2 LQKENI. This CDR3 is CASSPTTRLVGELFF. The CDR3 DNA sequence: TGTGCCAGCTCACCGACGACGAGGTTGGTCGGGGAGCTGTTTTTT. The variable domain in full, with the rest retrieved from reference TRBV18 and TRBJ2-2, is NAGVMQNPRHLVRRRGQEARLRCSPMKGHSHVYWYRQLPEEGLKFMVYLQKENIIDESGMPKERFSAEFPKEGPSILRIQQVVRGDSAAYFCASSPTTRLVGELFFGEGSRLTVL.

This clonotype was detected once. V and J are TRBV7-2 and TRBJ2-3; unclear D gene. Germline CDR1 SGHTA, CDR2 FQGNSA. Trimming cost V 3 bases and J 0 bases, with 7 bases left between them. The CDR3 extends over 14 amino acids. The CDR3 spells CASSLVYSTDTQYF. For the CDR3, the DNA is TGTGCCAGCAGCTTGGTCTATAGCACAGATACGCAGTATTTT.

Notes on this clonotype: This may be a read error, as it is one base from a much larger clone. This rearrangement joins TRBV12-3 or TRBV12-4 to TRBJ1-2, with no clear D. This CDR3 is built from 11 residues. CDR3 coding DNA: TGTGTCAGCGGGTACAGCTATGGCTACACCTTC. Protein product: CVSGYSYGYTF.

This clonotype turned up a few times. V gene TRBV6-5 combines with J gene TRBJ1-1; 7 nucleotides match TRBD1. In germline, CDR1 is MNHEY, CDR2 SVGAGI. The CDR3 consists of 17 residues. V trimming: 2 bases; J trimming: 6 bases; junction bases outside the gene matches: 15. CDR3 loop: CASSYRPTGAPNAEAFF. DNA for the CDR3: TGTGCCAGCAGTTACCGACCCACAGGGGCACCCAACGCTGAAGCTTTCTTT.

This clonotype has more than one count but fewer than ten. This chain links TRBV29-1 with TRBJ2-5; weak D call: TRBD1 (6 bases). The CDR3 is made up of 13 amino acids. The V end lost 7 bases, the J end lost 1 base, and 13 bases lay between the germline ends. The germline CDR1 and CDR2 sequences are SQVTM and ANQGSEA. The DNA of the CDR3 is TGCAGCGGCCGCAGGGGACCCCAAGAGACCCAGTACTTC. It encodes CSGRRGPQETQYF.

V is TRBV5-1 and J is TRBJ2-7; 8 bases fit TRBD1. The CDR3 is 14 residues long. The ends lost 4 bases at V and 4 bases at J; junction bases unmatched: 7. Germline V CDR1 and CDR2: SGHRS, YFSETQ. The CDR3 loop is CASSQTGVVYEQYF. For the CDR3, the DNA is TGCGCCAGCAGCCAGACAGGGGTAGTGTACGAGCAGTACTTC.

The table lists this clonotype with a few counts. CDR3 sequence: CATSDPGLAESYNEQFF. DNA for the CDR3: TGTGCCACCAGTGATCCTGGACTAGCGGAATCCTACAATGAGCAGTTCTTC. The rearrangement links TRBV24-1 to TRBJ2-1; 10 nucleotides match TRBD2. The CDR3 covers 17 residues. Germline V gene data show CDR1 as KGHDR and CDR2 as SFDVKD. Trimming cost V 3 bases and J 1 base; bases outside gene matches: 5.

The chain couples TRBV7-6 to TRBJ1-1; D uncertain. CDR3 length equals 14 residues. The V end lost 0 bases, the J end lost 0 bases, and 5 bases lay between the germline ends. Germline V lookup: CDR1 SGHVS, CDR2 FNYEAQ. DNA for the CDR3: TGTGCCAGCAGCTTAGCGGATCTGAACACTGAAGCTTTCTTT. Residues: CASSLADLNTEAFF.

The chain carries TRBV6-4 and TRBJ1-2; D is uncertain. The germline V gene encodes CDR1 MRHNA and CDR2 SNTAGT. V lost 6 bases, J lost 2 bases, and 10 bases lay in between. CDR3 length equals 13 residues. The CDR3 loop reads CASRVGPNYGYTF. The CDR3 DNA is TGTGCCAGCAGAGTCGGACCCAACTATGGCTACACCTTC.

The genes are TRBV12-3 or TRBV12-4 and TRBJ2-1; 10 bases fit TRBD1. The CDR3 totals 14 residues. V dropped 4 bases and J dropped 6; count of bases not matched to a gene: 3. This CDR3 is CASSSRDRGNEQFF. CDR3 sequence (DNA): TGTGCCAGCAGTTCACGGGACAGGGGCAATGAGCAGTTCTTC.

The genes are TRBV7-2 and TRBJ2-3; D gene uncertain. The V gene's germline CDR1 is SGHTA and CDR2 FQGNSA. The CDR3 is 14 residues long. Trimming pared 5 bases from V and 2 bases from J, leaving 11 bases between. The CDR3 here is CASSLGLVTDTQYF. The CDR3 nucleotides are TGTGCCAGCAGCCTAGGGCTGGTCACAGATACGCAGTATTTT.

V usage is TRBV7-9 and J usage is TRBJ2-7, with D maybe TRBD1 (5 bases). The CDR3 has 16 amino acids. With 5 bases removed from V and 6 bases from J, the gap between germline ends came to 23 bases. Germline CDR1 reads SEHNR; CDR2 reads FQNEAQ (reference sequence). The CDR3 nucleotides read TGTGCCAGCAGCCCCCTTGATAAGGGGCCGGGTACCGAGCAGTACTTC. Amino acids: CASSPLDKGPGTEQYF.

This rearrangement joins TRBV18 to TRBJ1-2, with D uncertain. Per the germline V gene, CDR1 is KGHSH and CDR2 is LQKENI. V lost 2 bases, J lost 3 bases, and 1 base lay in between. The CDR3 is made up of 11 amino acids. CDR3 region: CASSPDYGYTF. The CDR3 DNA is TGTGCCAGCTCACCAGACTATGGCTACACCTTC.

The genes are TRBV5-1 and TRBJ2-1; the match to TRBD2 covers 10 bases. The CDR3 has 15 residues. CDR1 and CDR2 from the germline V gene are SGHRS and YFSETQ. J gave up 7 bases and V 0 bases, and 4 bases lay outside the gene matches. CDR3 sequence: CASSLVPSGSNEQFF. DNA of the CDR3: TGCGCCAGCAGCTTGGTTCCTAGCGGGAGTAATGAGCAGTTCTTC. The full variable domain, completed using reference TRBV5-1 and TRBJ2-1, is KAGVTQTPRYLIKTRGQQVTLSCSPISGHRSVSWYQQTPGQGLQFLFEYFSETQRNKGNFPGRFSGRQFSNSRSEMNVSTLELGDSALYLCASSLVPSGSNEQFFGPGTRLTVL.

A single count supports this clonotype. The chain links TRBV7-9 to TRBJ2-7, with TRBD1 matching over 9 bases. J lost 3 bases, V lost 7 bases, and 7 bases had no gene match. This CDR3 spans 14 amino acids. In germline, CDR1 is SEHNR, CDR2 FQNEAQ (reference sequence). For the CDR3, the DNA is TGTGCCAGCAACTCTAGGGACAGGGACTACGAGCAGTACTTC. Protein product: CASNSRDRDYEQYF.

Only a few counts were recorded for this clonotype. The chain combines TRBV7-2 with TRBJ2-3; D is unresolved. V lost 4 bases, J lost 2 bases, and 10 bases lay in between. CDR1 and CDR2 (germline): SGHTA, FQGNSA. The CDR3 runs to 14 residues. CDR3 sequence (DNA): TGTGCCAGCAGCTCGCGACTGACCACAGATACGCAGTATTTT. Its translation is CASSSRLTTDTQYF.

The chain carries TRBV12-3 or TRBV12-4 and TRBJ1-2, with TRBD1 matching 7 bases. There are 14 residues in the CDR3. V lost 6 bases and J lost 2; bases outside the gene matches: 6. Here the CDR3 DNA reads TGTGCCAGCAGGGCAACGGGACAGAACTATGGCTACACCTTC. Translated, it gives CASRATGQNYGYTF.

The chain carries TRBV7-9 and TRBJ2-7; perhaps TRBD1 as D (5 bases). The CDR3 contains 13 residues. The V gene lost 3 bases and the J gene lost 4 bases, with 10 bases spanning the gap. Germline-derived CDR1 and CDR2 are SEHNR and FQNEAQ (reference sequence). The CDR3, as DNA: TGTGCCAGCAGCTTCAAGCAGGGTTACGAGCAGTACTTC. Protein sequence: CASSFKQGYEQYF.

The chain links TRBV7-2 to TRBJ2-3, with D hard to call. The CDR3 extends over 13 amino acids. Trimming shortened V by 3 bases and J by 4 bases, and 8 bases separated the two germline ends. Germline CDR1 and CDR2: SGHTA and FQGNSA. For the CDR3, the DNA is TGTGCCAGCAGCTTCGGTGCCTCAGATACGCAGTATTTT. Amino acid sequence: CASSFGASDTQYF.

This clonotype was counted a few times. The DNA of the CDR3 is TGTGCCAGCAGCCCTAGCGGCAGGGGTAATGAGCAGTTCTTC. It codes for CASSPSGRGNEQFF. The J gene is TRBJ2-1, the V gene TRBV11-2, with a weak D call TRBD2 (7 bases). Deletions cut 5 bases from V and 7 bases from J, with 15 bases between. This CDR3 has 14 residues. Per the germline V gene, CDR1 is SGHAT and CDR2 is FQNNGV.

Only a few counts were recorded for this clonotype. The rearrangement joins TRBV7-3 to TRBJ2-1, with 13 positions matching TRBD2. V dropped 2 bases and J dropped 0; count of bases not matched to a gene: 7. This CDR3 has 19 amino acids. Germline CDR1 reads SGHTA; CDR2 reads FQGTGA. The CDR3 DNA is TGTGCCAGCAGCTTATCTGGACTAGCGGGAGTCAGCTCCTACAATGAGCAGTTCTTC. This encodes CASSLSGLAGVSSYNEQFF.

V usage is TRBV27 and J usage is TRBJ2-7; no firm D call. This CDR3 contains 15 residues. V was shortened by 5 bases and J by 3 bases, with 17 bases between the two germline ends. Germline V gene data show CDR1 as MNHEY and CDR2 as SMNVEV (reference sequence). In nucleotides, the CDR3 is TGTGCCAGCAGTCCTTTACCCCAGCGAGACTACGAGCAGTACTTC. This sequence encodes CASSPLPQRDYEQYF.

V and J are TRBV30 and TRBJ1-1; D unclear. Trimming left V 3 bases short and J 1 base short, with 9 bases between. From germline, CDR1 is GTSNPN and CDR2 SVGIG (reference sequence). This CDR3 is 13 amino acids long. The CDR3 region is CAWSLTSNTEAFF. The CDR3 nucleotides read TGTGCCTGGAGCCTTACATCGAACACTGAAGCTTTCTTT.

Only one count was recorded for this clonotype. This rearrangement joins TRBV18 to TRBJ2-1; D possibly corresponds to TRBD2 (6 bases). Trimming removed 4 bases at V and 4 bases at J, with 11 bases between. CDR1 and CDR2 (germline): KGHSH, LQKENI. This CDR3 region has 14 residues. The CDR3 here is CASSLSGSYNEQFF. CDR3 DNA: TGTGCCAGCTCACTTAGCGGCTCGTACAATGAGCAGTTCTTC. Full variable domain (missing parts from reference TRBV18 and TRBJ2-1): NAGVMQNPRHLVRRRGQEARLRCSPMKGHSHVYWYRQLPEEGLKFMVYLQKENIIDESGMPKERFSAEFPKEGPSILRIQQVVRGDSAAYFCASSLSGSYNEQFFGPGTRLTVL.

J is TRBJ2-2 and V is TRBV29-1, with D perhaps TRBD1 or TRBD2 (5 bases each). The germline V and J ends were trimmed by 4 bases and 5 bases, with 14 bases remaining between them. CDR1 and CDR2 (germline): SQVTM, ANQGSEA. There are 14 residues in the CDR3. The CDR3 spells CSVAGGEYTGELFF. The CDR3 DNA reads as TGCAGCGTTGCTGGGGGAGAGTATACCGGGGAGCTGTTTTTT.

This clonotype is labeled medium-sized. The V gene is TRBV12-3 or TRBV12-4, the J gene TRBJ1-1; 7 bases align to TRBD1. The junction had 0 bases not matched to a gene; V was cut back by 1 base and J by 7 bases. The CDR3 is 12 residues long. CDR3 nucleotide sequence: TGTGCCAGCAGTTTAGGGACAGGTGAAGCTTTCTTT. Translating gives CASSLGTGEAFF.

The rearrangement joins TRBV20-1 to TRBJ1-5, with 7 bases identical to TRBD1. The CDR3 runs 16 residues. In germline, CDR1 is DFQATT, CDR2 SNEGSKA (reference sequence). V dropped 6 bases and J dropped 0; count of bases not matched to a gene: 11. The CDR3 loop is CSASSTGTDSNQPQHF. The CDR3 coding sequence is TGCAGTGCGTCTTCGACCGGGACAGATAGCAATCAGCCCCAGCATTTT.

The chain joins TRBV29-1 to TRBJ2-3; D is tentatively TRBD1 or TRBD2 (5 bases each). The CDR3 contains 13 residues. Germline CDR1 reads SQVTM; CDR2 reads ANQGSEA. V was cut by 4 bases and J by 7 bases, with 15 bases left in between. CDR3 in amino acids: CSVGGTFGYTQYF. CDR3 coding DNA: TGCAGCGTTGGGGGGACCTTCGGTTATACGCAGTATTTT.

This clonotype was picked up many times. The chain couples TRBV5-1 to TRBJ2-7; D uncertain. The CDR3 has 12 residues. Between the trimmed V and J ends, which lost 0 bases and 6 bases, there was a span of 7 bases. Germline assignment: CDR1 SGHRS and CDR2 YFSETQ. CDR3 loop: CASSLVGTEQYF. As DNA, the CDR3 is TGCGCCAGCAGCTTGGTTGGAACCGAGCAGTACTTC.

V gene TRBV20-1 combines with J gene TRBJ1-1; D is undetermined. The CDR3 consists of 11 residues. CDR1 and CDR2 from the germline V gene are DFQATT and SNEGSKA (reference sequence). Trimming pared 5 bases from V and 6 bases from J, leaving 10 bases between. The CDR3 DNA reads TGCAGTGCTCTATTGTCTGCTGAAGCTTTCTTT. Translation: CSALLSAEAFF.

This clonotype appeared a few times. V gene TRBV12-3 or TRBV12-4 combines with J gene TRBJ2-1; D not certain. The CDR3 runs 11 residues. The germline V and J ends were trimmed by 5 bases and 5 bases, with 4 bases remaining between them. For the CDR3, the DNA is TGTGCCAGCAGTACAGACAATGAGCAGTTCTTC. Protein sequence: CASSTDNEQFF.